This entry is about one T cell receptor beta chain. A quantity of 0.5 to 1 ug RNA underwent reverse transcription using random hexamers. TCR beta CDR3 was amplified by immunoSEQ covering 54 Vbeta and 13 Jbeta. TCRdb reprocessed the immunoSEQ multiplex PCR reads via MiXCR and lists one record per CDR3 protein. Of around 150,000 distinct CDR3 sequences listed, around 95% are singletons. The CDR3 has 16 residues. Trimming stripped 0 bases from V and 3 bases from J, with 15 bases between. Germline CDR1 is LGHNA and CDR2 is YNFKEQ. The sample comes from a study of CD8 T cells in Susac syndrome. From blood CD8+ and CD4+ T cells, the TCR beta chain was sequenced.

The chain links TRBV4-2 to TRBJ2-7; no clear D gene. The source material was CD4+ T cells from PBMCs. The source is a human donor in good health. The CDR3 nucleotides read TGTGCCAGCAGCCAAGACCTTTGGACGGTAAACTACGAGCAGTACTTC. Translated, it gives CASSQDLWTVNYEQYF.